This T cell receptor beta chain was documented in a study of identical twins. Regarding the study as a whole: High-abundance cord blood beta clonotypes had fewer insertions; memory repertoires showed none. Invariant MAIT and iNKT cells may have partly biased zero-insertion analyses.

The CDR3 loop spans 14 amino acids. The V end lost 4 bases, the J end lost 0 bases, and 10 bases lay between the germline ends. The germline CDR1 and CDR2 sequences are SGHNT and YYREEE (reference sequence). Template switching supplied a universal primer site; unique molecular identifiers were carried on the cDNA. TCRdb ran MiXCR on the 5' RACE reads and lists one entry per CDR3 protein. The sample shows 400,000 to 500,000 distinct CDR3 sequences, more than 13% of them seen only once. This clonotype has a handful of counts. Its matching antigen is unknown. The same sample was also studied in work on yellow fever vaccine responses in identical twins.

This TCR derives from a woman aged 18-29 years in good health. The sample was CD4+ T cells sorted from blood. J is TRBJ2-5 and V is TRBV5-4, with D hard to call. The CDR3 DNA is TGTGCCAGCAGCACCGACCTTTACCAAGAGACCCAGTACTTC. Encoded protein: CASSTDLYQETQYF.